This TCR beta chain was captured by sequencing in a study of molecular identifiers for immune sequencing clone quantification. Previously published methods and listed TCR primers were used for the bulk TCR libraries. TCRdb re-derived calls from the PCR reads in MiXCR, one entry per CDR3 protein. Counted here are 97,000 or so distinct CDR3 sequences, roughly a quarter occurring once; the ten biggest clones make up more than 0.8%. The CDR3 runs 13 residues. V was cut by 6 bases and J by 2 bases, with 12 bases left in between. CDR1 is DFQATT, CDR2 SNEGSKA, per germline (reference sequence). At least ten counts were recorded for this clonotype.

The chain combines TRBV20-1 with TRBJ2-3; no clear D gene. Sequenced input: naive CD8+ T cells from blood, with Jurkat cell RNA spiked in. Sample subset: FACS-sorted CD8+CD4-CCR7+CD45RA+ naive T cells. This receptor was taken from a human donor in good health. Some libraries in this study had Jurkat cell RNA spiked in. CDR3 nucleotides: TGCAGTGCCCCCCCCGGCATCACAGATACGCAGTATTTT. It yields the protein CSAPPGITDTQYF.